This TCR beta chain was captured by sequencing in a study of blood T cell repertoires in COVID-19. Study information: Samples came from the United States, Italy and Spain, spanning acute and convalescent COVID-19. T cells, B-cell-depleted T cells, or PBMCs provided the cDNA or gDNA that served as material.

As handled by the study authors: Amplification of reference gene primers provided the estimated nucleated cell counts. This table comes from immunoSEQ multiplex PCR, and its TCRdb copy is limited to in-frame clones, with some not included. That table supplies the V and J calls and clone size; D and trimming were determined from the DNA. Here the sample spans about 140,000 clones, approximately 86% being singletons. As to this clone: Other DNA sequences in the same sample also yield this CDR3.

The V and J ends lost 2 bases and 2 bases, in that order; junction bases with no gene match: 4. Looked up from germline, CDR1 is SNHLY and CDR2 is FYNNEI. The CDR3 loop spans 15 amino acids. This sequence originates from a man aged 70 or older with acute or convalescent COVID-19. The sequencing sample was made of peripheral blood. The chain joins TRBV2 to TRBJ1-1; 8 bases map to TRBD1. The CDR3 DNA follows: TGTGCCAGCAGTGAACGTGGACAGGGAAACACTGAAGCTTTCTTT. Amino acid sequence: CASSERGQGNTEAFF. The complete variable domain, with remaining parts taken from reference TRBV2 and TRBJ1-1, reads EPEVTQTPSHQVTQMGQEVILRCVPISNHLYFYWYRQILGQKVEFLVSFYNNEISEKSEIFDDQFSVERPDGSNFTLKIRSTKLEDSAMYFCASSERGQGNTEAFFGQGTRLTVV.